The 9 T cell receptor beta chains below come from one sample, sequenced in a study of graft-versus-host responses after intestinal transplantation. TCRdb's copy holds only in-frame clones and misses some; the assay was immunoSEQ multiplex PCR. The table records 50,000 or so clones, around 91% of them present only once. The starting material was PBMCs, obtained approximately four months after intestinal transplantation. Source of these receptors: a human patient who received an intestinal transplant, so some T cells may come from the graft donor.

With regard to this clone: Other DNA variants within this sample encode the same CDR3. V is TRBV29-1 and J is TRBJ2-7, with 7 bases matching TRBD1. J gave up 3 bases and V 4 bases, and 0 bases lay outside the gene matches. Germline V CDR1 and CDR2: SQVTM, ANQGSEA. The length of the CDR3 is 11 residues. CDR3 sequence reads: CSVGTGYEQYF. As DNA, the CDR3 is TGCAGCGTTGGGACAGGCTACGAGCAGTACTTC.

The chain recombines TRBV9 with TRBJ2-1; D possibly uses TRBD1 or TRBD2 (5 bases each). CDR3 length: 14 residues. Per the germline V gene, CDR1 is SGDLS and CDR2 is YYNGEE. V was shortened by 4 bases and J by 14 bases, with 22 bases between the two germline ends. CDR3 nucleotide sequence: TGTGCCAGCAGCCCAAGTCAGTGGGGGACCAGGGAGTTCTTC. Amino acids: CASSPSQWGTREFF.

The chain is built from TRBV18 and TRBJ2-7; the D gene is possibly TRBD2 (6 bases). The germline gives CDR1 KGHSH, CDR2 LQKENI. The CDR3 has 14 amino acids. Trimming took 5 bases from V and 0 from J, leaving 11 bases between them. CDR3 amino acids: CASSRGLTSYEQYF. The CDR3, as DNA: TGTGCCAGCTCAAGGGGACTTACCTCCTACGAGCAGTACTTC.

The chain links TRBV14 to TRBJ1-1; TRBD1 is a possible D gene (5 bases). CDR3 length equals 14 residues. Per germline, CDR1 SGHDN and CDR2 FVKESK. V shed 6 bases and J shed 2 bases, with 13 bases lying between them. CDR3 in amino acids: CASSPVGPNTEAFF. The DNA of the CDR3 is TGTGCCAGCAGTCCCGTGGGGCCTAACACTGAAGCTTTCTTT.

The chain employs TRBV6-6 and TRBJ2-5; D ambiguous. CDR1 is MNHNY, CDR2 SVGAGI, per germline (reference sequence). There are 14 residues in the CDR3. Trimming pared 4 bases from V and 2 bases from J, leaving 11 bases between. The DNA for the CDR3 is TGTGCCAGCAGTTCGTCGAGCGCACAAGAGACCCAGTACTTC. This gives the protein CASSSSSAQETQYF.

This rearrangement joins TRBV28 to TRBJ2-2, with 7 nucleotides matching TRBD1. V dropped 7 bases and J dropped 0; count of bases not matched to a gene: 5. Germline lookup yields CDR1 MDHEN and CDR2 SYDVKM. CDR3 size: 15 residues. The CDR3 spells CASKRDSSNTGELFF. Here the CDR3 DNA reads TGTGCCAGCAAAAGGGACAGCTCGAACACCGGGGAGCTGTTTTTT.

The chain couples TRBV19 to TRBJ2-1; D unresolved. The CDR3 sequence is 14 residues long. Between the trimmed V and J ends, which lost 5 bases and 0 bases, there was a span of 8 bases. Germline CDR1 and CDR2: LNHDA and SQIVND (reference sequence). CDR3 residues: CASSLGSSYNEQFF. The CDR3 region has the DNA TGTGCCAGTAGTCTGGGATCCTCCTACAATGAGCAGTTCTTC.

J is TRBJ1-5 and V is TRBV11-2, with 9 positions matching TRBD1. The V and J ends lost 1 base and 7 bases, in that order; junction bases with no gene match: 8. Germline V gives CDR1 SGHAT, CDR2 FQNNGV. This CDR3 is built from 16 residues. Here the CDR3 reads CASSLGLGQGYQPQHF. For the CDR3, the DNA is TGTGCCAGCAGCTTAGGACTGGGACAGGGTTACCAGCCCCAGCATTTT. Based on the CDR3 plus reference TRBV11-2 and TRBJ1-5, the full variable domain is EAGVAQSPRYKIIEKRQSVAFWCNPISGHATLYWYQQILGQGPKLLIQFQNNGVVDDSQLPKDRFSAERLKGVDSTLKIQPAKLEDSAVYLCASSLGLGQGYQPQHFGDGTRLSIL.

The V and J genes are TRBV5-4 and TRBJ2-1; 13 bases align to TRBD2. The V segment lost 4 bases and the J segment 8 bases; nucleotides outside the gene matches: 6. Germline V gene lookup returns CDR1 SGHNT and CDR2 YYREEE (reference sequence). CDR3 length: 15 amino acids. CDR3 amino acids: CASSRTSGGGDEQFF. The CDR3 nucleotides are TGTGCCAGCAGCAGGACTAGCGGGGGAGGCGATGAGCAGTTCTTC.